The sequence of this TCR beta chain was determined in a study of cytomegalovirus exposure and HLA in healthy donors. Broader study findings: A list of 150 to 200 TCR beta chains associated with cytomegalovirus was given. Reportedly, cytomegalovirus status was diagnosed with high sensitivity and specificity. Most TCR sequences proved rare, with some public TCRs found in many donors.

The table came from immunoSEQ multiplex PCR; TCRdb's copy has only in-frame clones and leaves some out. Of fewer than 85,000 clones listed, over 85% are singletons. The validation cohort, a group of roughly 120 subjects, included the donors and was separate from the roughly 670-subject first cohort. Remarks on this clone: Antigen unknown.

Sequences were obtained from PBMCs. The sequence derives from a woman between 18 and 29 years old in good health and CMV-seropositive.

CDR3: CASSLVTSGRANYEQYF. For the CDR3, the DNA is TGTGCCAGCAGTTTAGTAACTAGCGGGAGGGCCAATTACGAGCAGTACTTC. The chain carries TRBV28 and TRBJ2-7; TRBD2 matches at 13 bases. CDR1 MDHEN and CDR2 SYDVKM come from the germline V gene. This CDR3 spans 17 amino acids. The V segment lost 2 bases and the J segment 4 bases; nucleotides outside the gene matches: 8.